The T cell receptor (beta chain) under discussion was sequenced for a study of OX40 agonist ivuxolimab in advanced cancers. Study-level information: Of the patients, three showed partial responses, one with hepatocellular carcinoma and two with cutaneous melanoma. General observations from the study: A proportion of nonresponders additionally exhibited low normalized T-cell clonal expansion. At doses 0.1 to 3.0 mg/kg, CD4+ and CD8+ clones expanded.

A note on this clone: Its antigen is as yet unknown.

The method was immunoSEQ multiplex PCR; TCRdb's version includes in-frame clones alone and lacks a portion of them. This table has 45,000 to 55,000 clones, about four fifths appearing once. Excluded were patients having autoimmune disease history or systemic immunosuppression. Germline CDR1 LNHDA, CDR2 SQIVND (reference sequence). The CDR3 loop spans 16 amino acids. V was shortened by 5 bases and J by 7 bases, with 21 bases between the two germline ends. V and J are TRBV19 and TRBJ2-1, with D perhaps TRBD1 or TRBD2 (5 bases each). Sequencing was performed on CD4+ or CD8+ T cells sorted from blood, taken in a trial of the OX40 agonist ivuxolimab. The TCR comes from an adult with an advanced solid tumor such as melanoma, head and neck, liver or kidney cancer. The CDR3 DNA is TGTGCCAGTAGTTCTTACCGGGACGGGGTGAAGAATGAGCAGTTCTTC. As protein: CASSSYRDGVKNEQFF.